This is a list of T cell receptor beta chains from one sample in a study of Graves' ophthalmopathy and Graves' hyperthyroidism. TCRdb re-called the multiplex PCR reads through MiXCR, storing one row per CDR3 protein. The sample records hundreds of thousands of distinct CDR3 sequences, around 42% being singletons. The sequenced sample was peripheral blood. These receptors originate from an adult man with Graves' ophthalmopathy. Each CDR3 is given with its conserved first and last residue. Each record gives: clone size, J gene, V gene, D gene, CDR3 DNA, CDR3 protein. D genes are given only for firm matches. The listing skips clone size in some rows; elsewhere it reads once, few, many or a size class.

- | TRBJ1-5 | TRBV19 | - | TGTGCCAGTGAAAACAGCGTCAATCAGCCCCAGCATTTT | CASENSVNQPQHF
- | TRBJ2-2 | TRBV2 | - | TGTGCCAGCTCGGGGGCGGCAACCAACACCGGGGAGCTGTTTTTT | CASSGAATNTGELFF
many | TRBJ2-2 | TRBV25-1 | TRBD1 | TGTGCCAGCAGTGATTACAGGGGAACCGGGGAGCTGTTTTTT | CASSDYRGTGELFF
few | TRBJ2-7 | TRBV12-3/TRBV12-4 | - | TGTGCCAGCAGTTTAGGGTCCGGACAAGGCGTCACCGAGCAGTACTTC | CASSLGSGQGVTEQYF
once | TRBJ1-1 | TRBV6-2/TRBV6-3 | - | TGTGCCAGCAGGCCGCTTAACACTCAGAACACTGAAGCTTTCTTT | CASRPLNTQNTEAFF
- | TRBJ1-5 | TRBV10-3 | - | TGTGCCATCAGTTACGTCCCAGACAGAAACAATCAGCCCCAGCATTTT | CAISYVPDRNNQPQHF
few | TRBJ2-2 | TRBV20-1 | - | TGCAGTGCTAGTCCTAGCGTGAAGAACACCGGGGAGCTGTTTTTT | CSASPSVKNTGELFF
- | TRBJ1-3 | TRBV27 | - | TGTGCCAGCAGTTTATCCCGGGCCACTGGAAACACCATATATTTT | CASSLSRATGNTIYF
- | TRBJ1-1 | TRBV29-1 | - | TGCAGCGTTGAGAGGGAGGCGAACACTGAAGCTTTCTTT | CSVEREANTEAFF
few | TRBJ1-5 | TRBV7-8 | - | TGTGCCAGCAGCTTACAGGGTTTGGGGGGCAATCAGCCCCAGCATTTT | CASSLQGLGGNQPQHF
few | TRBJ1-1 | TRBV9 | - | TGTGCCAGCAGAACGGACGGATACACTGAAGCTTTCTTT | CASRTDGYTEAFF